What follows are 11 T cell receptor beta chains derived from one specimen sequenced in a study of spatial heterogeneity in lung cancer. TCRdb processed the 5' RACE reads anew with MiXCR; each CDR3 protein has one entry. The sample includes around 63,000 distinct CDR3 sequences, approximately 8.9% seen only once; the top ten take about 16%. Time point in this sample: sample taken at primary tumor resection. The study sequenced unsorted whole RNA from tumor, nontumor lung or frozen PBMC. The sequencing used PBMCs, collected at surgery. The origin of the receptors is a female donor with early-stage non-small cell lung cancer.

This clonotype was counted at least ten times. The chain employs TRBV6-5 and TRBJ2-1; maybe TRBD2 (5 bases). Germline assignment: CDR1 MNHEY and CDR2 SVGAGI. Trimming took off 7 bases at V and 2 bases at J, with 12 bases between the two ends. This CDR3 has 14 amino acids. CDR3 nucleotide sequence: TGTGCCAGCACCCCCCGGGGTCCCTACAATGAGCAGTTCTTC. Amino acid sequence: CASTPRGPYNEQFF.

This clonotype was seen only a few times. The CDR3 is CASSAFPGQGAGEQFF. CDR3 sequence (DNA): TGTGCCAGCAGCGCCTTCCCGGGACAGGGGGCGGGGGAGCAGTTCTTC. The rearrangement uses TRBV11-3 and TRBJ2-1, with 12 bases matching TRBD1. The germline gives CDR1 SGHNT, CDR2 YENEEA. The ends lost 5 bases at V and 10 bases at J; junction bases unmatched: 12. This CDR3 has 16 residues. Full variable domain (missing parts from reference TRBV11-3 and TRBJ2-1): EAGVVQSPRYKIIEKKQPVAFWCNPISGHNTLYWYLQNLGQGPELLIRYENEEAVDDSQLPKDRFSAERLKGVDSTLKIQPAELGDSAVYLCASSAFPGQGAGEQFFGPGTRLTVL.

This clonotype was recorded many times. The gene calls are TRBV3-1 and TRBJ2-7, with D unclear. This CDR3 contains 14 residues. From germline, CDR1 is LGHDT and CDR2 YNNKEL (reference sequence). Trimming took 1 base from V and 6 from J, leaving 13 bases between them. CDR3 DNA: TGTGCCAGCAGCCAAGGGACCCAAGCAGGCGAGCAGTACTTC. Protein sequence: CASSQGTQAGEQYF.

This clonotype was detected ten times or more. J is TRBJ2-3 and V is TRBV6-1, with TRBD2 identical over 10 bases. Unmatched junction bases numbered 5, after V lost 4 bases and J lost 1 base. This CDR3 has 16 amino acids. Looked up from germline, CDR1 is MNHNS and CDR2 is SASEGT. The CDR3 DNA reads TGTGCCAGCAGTGCGGGTCTAGCGGGGGGCACAGATACGCAGTATTTT. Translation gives CASSAGLAGGTDTQYF.

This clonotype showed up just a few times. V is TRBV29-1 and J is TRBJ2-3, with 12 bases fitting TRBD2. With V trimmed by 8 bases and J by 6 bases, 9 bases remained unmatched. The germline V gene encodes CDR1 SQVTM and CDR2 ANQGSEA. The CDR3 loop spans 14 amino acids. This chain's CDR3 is CSTRTSGEGDTQYF. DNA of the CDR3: TGCAGCACCCGGACTAGCGGGGAGGGGGATACGCAGTATTTT.

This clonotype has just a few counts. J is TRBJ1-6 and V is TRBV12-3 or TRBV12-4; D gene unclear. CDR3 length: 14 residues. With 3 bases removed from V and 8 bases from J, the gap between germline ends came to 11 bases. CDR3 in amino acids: CASSFNREYSPLHF. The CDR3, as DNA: TGTGCCAGCAGTTTTAACAGAGAGTATTCACCCCTCCACTTT.

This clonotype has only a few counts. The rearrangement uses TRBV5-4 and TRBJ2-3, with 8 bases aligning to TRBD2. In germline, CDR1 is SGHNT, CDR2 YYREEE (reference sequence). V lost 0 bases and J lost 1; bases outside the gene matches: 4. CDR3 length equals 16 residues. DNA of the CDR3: TGTGCCAGCAGCTTGGCTTTAGCGGGGCGCACAGATACGCAGTATTTT. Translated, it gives CASSLALAGRTDTQYF.

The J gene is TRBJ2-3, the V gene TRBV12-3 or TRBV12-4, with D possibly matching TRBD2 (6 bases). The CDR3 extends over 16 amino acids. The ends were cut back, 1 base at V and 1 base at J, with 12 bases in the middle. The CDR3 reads CASSLDSGRGTDTQYF. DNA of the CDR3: TGTGCCAGCAGTTTAGACTCCGGGAGAGGCACAGATACGCAGTATTTT.

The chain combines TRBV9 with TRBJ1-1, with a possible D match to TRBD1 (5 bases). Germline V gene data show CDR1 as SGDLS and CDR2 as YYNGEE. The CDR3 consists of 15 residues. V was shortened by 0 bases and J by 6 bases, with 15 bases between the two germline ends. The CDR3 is CASSVDPSREAEAFF. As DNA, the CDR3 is TGTGCCAGCAGCGTAGACCCTAGCAGGGAGGCTGAAGCTTTCTTT.

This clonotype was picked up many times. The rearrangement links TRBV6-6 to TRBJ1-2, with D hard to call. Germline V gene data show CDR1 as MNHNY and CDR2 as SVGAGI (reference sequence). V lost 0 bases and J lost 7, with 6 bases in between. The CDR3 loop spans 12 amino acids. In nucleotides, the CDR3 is TGTGCCAGCAGTTACTCGTTGGCTGGCTACACCTTC. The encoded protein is CASSYSLAGYTF.

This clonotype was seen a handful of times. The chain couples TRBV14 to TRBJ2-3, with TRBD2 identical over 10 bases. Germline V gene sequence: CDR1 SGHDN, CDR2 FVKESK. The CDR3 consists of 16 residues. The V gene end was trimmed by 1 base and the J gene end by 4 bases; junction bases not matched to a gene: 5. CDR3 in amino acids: CASSQAASGGSDTQYF. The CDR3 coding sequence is TGTGCCAGCAGCCAAGCGGCTAGCGGGGGCTCAGATACGCAGTATTTT.